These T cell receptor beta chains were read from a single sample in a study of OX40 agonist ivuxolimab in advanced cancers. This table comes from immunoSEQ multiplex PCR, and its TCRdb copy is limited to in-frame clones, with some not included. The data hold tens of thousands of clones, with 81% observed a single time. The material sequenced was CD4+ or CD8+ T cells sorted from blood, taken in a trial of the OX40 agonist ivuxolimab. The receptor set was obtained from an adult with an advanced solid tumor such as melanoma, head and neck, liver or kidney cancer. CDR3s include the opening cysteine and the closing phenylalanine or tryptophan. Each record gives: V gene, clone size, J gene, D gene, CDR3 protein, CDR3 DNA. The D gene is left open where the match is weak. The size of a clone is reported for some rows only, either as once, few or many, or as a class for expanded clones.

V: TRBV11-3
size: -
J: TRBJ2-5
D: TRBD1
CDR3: CASSADREQETQYF
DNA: TGTGCCAGCAGCGCGGACAGGGAACAAGAGACCCAGTACTTC

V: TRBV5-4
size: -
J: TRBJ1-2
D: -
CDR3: CASSLAGNNYGYTF
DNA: TGTGCCAGCAGCTTGGCCGGGAATAACTATGGCTACACCTTC

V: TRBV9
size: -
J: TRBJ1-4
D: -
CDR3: CASSAGQLNEKLFF
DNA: TGTGCCAGCAGCGCTGGACAGCTTAATGAAAAACTGTTTTTT

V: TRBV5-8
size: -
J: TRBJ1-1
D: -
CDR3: CASIQITFGGYTEAFF
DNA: TGTGCCAGCATCCAGATCACGTTCGGGGGTTACACTGAAGCTTTCTTT

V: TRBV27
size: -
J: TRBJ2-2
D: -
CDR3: CASTFGGSLSNTGELFF
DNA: TGTGCCAGCACCTTTGGTGGTTCACTCTCGAACACCGGGGAGCTGTTTTTT

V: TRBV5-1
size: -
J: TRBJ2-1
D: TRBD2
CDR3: CASSSAGESYNEQFF
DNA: TGCGCCAGCAGTTCAGCGGGAGAGTCCTACAATGAGCAGTTCTTC

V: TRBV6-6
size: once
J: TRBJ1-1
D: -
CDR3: CASSPPIGAGEAFF
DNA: TGTGCCAGCAGTCCACCTATTGGGGCGGGCGAAGCTTTCTTT

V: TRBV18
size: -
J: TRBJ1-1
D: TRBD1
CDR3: CASSPAGTVNTEAFF
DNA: TGTGCCAGCTCACCAGCTGGGACAGTGAACACTGAAGCTTTCTTT

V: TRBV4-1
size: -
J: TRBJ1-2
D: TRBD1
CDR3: CASSQGGQGLAKHGYTF
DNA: TGCGCCAGCAGCCAAGGGGGACAGGGGCTCGCGAAACATGGCTACACCTTC

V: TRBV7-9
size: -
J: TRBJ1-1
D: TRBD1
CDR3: CASSPWTGDTNTEAFF
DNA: TGTGCCAGCAGCCCTTGGACAGGGGACACGAACACTGAAGCTTTCTTT

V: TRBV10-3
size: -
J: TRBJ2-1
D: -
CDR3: CAVRPGMGDEQFF
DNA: TGTGCCGTCCGTCCGGGTATGGGCGATGAGCAGTTCTTC

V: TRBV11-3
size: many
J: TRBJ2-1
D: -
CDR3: CASSPGNYEQFF
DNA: TGTGCCAGCAGCCCGGGCAATTATGAGCAGTTCTTC

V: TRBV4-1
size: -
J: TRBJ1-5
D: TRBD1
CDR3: CASSRHNRDRGNQPQHF
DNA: TGCGCCAGCAGCCGCCACAACCGGGACAGGGGGAATCAGCCCCAGCATTTT

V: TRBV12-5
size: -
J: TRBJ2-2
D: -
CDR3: CASGGRKHTGELFF
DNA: TGTGCTAGTGGGGGACGAAAACACACCGGGGAGCTGTTTTTT

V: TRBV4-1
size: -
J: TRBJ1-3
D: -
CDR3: CAIGKREEGNTIYF
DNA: TGCGCCATAGGGAAGCGAGAGGAAGGAAACACCATATATTTT

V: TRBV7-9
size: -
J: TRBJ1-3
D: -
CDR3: CASSLALRSSGNTIYF
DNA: TGTGCCAGCAGCTTAGCGCTCAGGAGCTCTGGAAACACCATATATTTT

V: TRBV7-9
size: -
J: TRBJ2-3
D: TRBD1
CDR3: CASSPDRGWTDTQYF
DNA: TGTGCCAGCAGCCCTGACAGGGGTTGGACAGATACGCAGTATTTT

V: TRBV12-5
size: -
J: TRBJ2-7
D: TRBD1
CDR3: CASGLETGGREQYF
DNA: TGTGCTAGTGGTTTAGAGACAGGGGGACGCGAGCAGTACTTC

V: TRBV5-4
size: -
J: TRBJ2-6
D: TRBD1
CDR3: CASSRGTGVGFSGANVLTF
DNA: TGTGCCAGCAGCCGGGGGACAGGGGTGGGTTTTTCTGGGGCCAACGTCCTGACTTTC

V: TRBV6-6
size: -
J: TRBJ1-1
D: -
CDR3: CASSYSQNTEAFF
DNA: TGTGCCAGCAGTTACTCGCAGAACACTGAAGCTTTCTTT

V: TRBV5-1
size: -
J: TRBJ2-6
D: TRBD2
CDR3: CASSLAAGGSGANVLTF
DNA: TGCGCCAGCAGCTTGGCGGCGGGGGGCTCTGGGGCCAACGTCCTGACTTTC

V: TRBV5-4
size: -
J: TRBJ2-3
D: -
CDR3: CASSGDTQYF
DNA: TGTGCCAGCAGCGGCGATACGCAGTATTTT

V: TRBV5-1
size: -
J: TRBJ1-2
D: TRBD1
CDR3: CASSLGDRVDGYTF
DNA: TGCGCCAGCAGCTTAGGGGACAGGGTTGATGGCTACACCTTC

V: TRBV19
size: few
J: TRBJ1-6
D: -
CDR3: CASSNPGASPLHF
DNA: TGTGCCAGTAGTAATCCGGGGGCTTCACCCCTCCACTTT

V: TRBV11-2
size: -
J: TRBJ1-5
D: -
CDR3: CASSLERGSNQPQHF
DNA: TGTGCCAGCAGCTTAGAGCGCGGTAGCAATCAGCCCCAGCATTTT

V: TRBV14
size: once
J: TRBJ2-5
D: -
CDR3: CASSLGFSQAETQYF
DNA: TGTGCCAGCAGCCTCGGATTTTCTCAAGCGGAGACCCAGTACTTC

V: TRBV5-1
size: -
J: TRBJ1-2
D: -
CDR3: CASSEGGGYTF
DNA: TGCGCCAGCAGCGAGGGAGGTGGCTACACCTTC

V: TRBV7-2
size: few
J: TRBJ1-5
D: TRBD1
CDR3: CASSIQGAVGQPQHF
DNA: TGTGCCAGCAGCATACAGGGGGCGGTGGGACAGCCCCAGCATTTT

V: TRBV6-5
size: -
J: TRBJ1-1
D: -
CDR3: CASSSDPGIKNTEAFF
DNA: TGTGCCAGCAGTTCCGACCCAGGGATTAAAAACACTGAAGCTTTCTTT

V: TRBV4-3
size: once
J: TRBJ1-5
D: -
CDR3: CASSQEPQSNQPQHF
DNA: TGCGCCAGCAGCCAAGAGCCCCAGAGCAATCAGCCCCAGCATTTT

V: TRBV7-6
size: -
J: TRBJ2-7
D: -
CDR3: CASSLTRERNEQYF
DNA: TGTGCCAGCAGCTTAACGAGGGAGCGAAACGAGCAGTACTTC

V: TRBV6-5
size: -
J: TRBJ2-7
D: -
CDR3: CASRPGTGTYEQYF
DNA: TGTGCCAGCAGACCGGGGACGGGCACCTACGAGCAGTACTTC

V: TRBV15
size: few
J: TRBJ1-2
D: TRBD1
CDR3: CATSSRDSYGYTF
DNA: TGTGCCACCAGCTCCCGGGACAGCTATGGCTACACCTTC

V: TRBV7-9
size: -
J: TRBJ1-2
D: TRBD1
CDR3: CASSPTGGYGYTF
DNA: TGTGCCAGCAGCCCGACAGGGGGCTATGGCTACACCTTC

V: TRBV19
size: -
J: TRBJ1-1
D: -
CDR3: CASSSQGSTEAFF
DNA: TGTGCCAGTAGTTCACAGGGATCCACTGAAGCTTTCTTT

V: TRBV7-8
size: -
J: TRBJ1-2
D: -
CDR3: CASSLKGGYYGYTF
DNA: TGTGCCAGCAGCTTAAAAGGGGGGTACTATGGCTACACCTTC

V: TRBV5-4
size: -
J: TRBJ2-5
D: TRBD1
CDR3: CASSFPGQRQETQYF
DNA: TGTGCCAGCAGCTTTCCGGGACAGCGTCAAGAGACCCAGTACTTC

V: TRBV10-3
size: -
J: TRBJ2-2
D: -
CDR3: CAISESKGGVSGELFF
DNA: TGTGCCATCAGTGAGTCAAAGGGGGGAGTGTCCGGGGAGCTGTTTTTT

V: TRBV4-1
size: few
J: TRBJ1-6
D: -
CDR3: CASSARDDSPLHF
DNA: TGCGCCAGCAGCGCCCGGGACGACTCACCCCTCCACTTT

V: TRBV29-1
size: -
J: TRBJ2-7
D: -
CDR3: CSVGGQSYEQYF
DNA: TGCAGCGTTGGAGGGCAGTCCTACGAGCAGTACTTC

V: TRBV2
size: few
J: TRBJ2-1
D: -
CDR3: CASQGGGGQYNEQFF
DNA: TGTGCCAGCCAAGGGGGCGGGGGACAGTACAATGAGCAGTTCTTC

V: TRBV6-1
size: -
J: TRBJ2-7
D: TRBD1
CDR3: CASSWDRARSEQYF
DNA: TGTGCCAGCAGTTGGGACAGGGCAAGGAGCGAGCAGTACTTC

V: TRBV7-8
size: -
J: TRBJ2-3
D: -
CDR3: CASSLGGHTQYF
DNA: TGTGCCAGCAGCTTAGGAGGGCATACGCAGTATTTT

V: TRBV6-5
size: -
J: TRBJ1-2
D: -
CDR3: CASSYSTGGIWGYTF
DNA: TGTGCCAGCAGTTACTCGACCGGGGGGATATGGGGCTACACCTTC

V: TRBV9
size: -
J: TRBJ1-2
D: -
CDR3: CASSVGWGVADGYTF
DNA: TGTGCCAGCAGCGTAGGTTGGGGGGTGGCGGATGGCTACACCTTC

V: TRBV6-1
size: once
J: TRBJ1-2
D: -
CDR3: CASSALNSGAGYTF
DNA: TGTGCCAGCAGTGCATTAAACAGCGGAGCGGGCTACACCTTC

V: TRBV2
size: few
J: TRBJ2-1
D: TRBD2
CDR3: CASSVGLAQSSEQFF
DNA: TGTGCCAGCAGTGTTGGACTAGCCCAGTCGAGTGAGCAGTTCTTC

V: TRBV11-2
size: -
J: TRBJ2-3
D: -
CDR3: CASSFSLDTQYF
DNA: TGTGCCAGCAGCTTCTCCTTAGATACGCAGTATTTT

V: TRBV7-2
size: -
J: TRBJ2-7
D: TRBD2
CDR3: CASSKGLAGGEQYF
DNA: TGTGCCAGCAGCAAGGGACTAGCGGGAGGCGAGCAGTACTTC

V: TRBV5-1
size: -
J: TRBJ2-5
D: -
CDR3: CASSLAGSVRETQYF
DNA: TGCGCCAGCAGCTTGGCCGGCTCAGTTAGAGAGACCCAGTACTTC

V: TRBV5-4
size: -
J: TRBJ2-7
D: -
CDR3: CASSPPGAVGFYEQYF
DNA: TGTGCCAGCAGCCCCCCTGGGGCGGTTGGGTTTTACGAGCAGTACTTC

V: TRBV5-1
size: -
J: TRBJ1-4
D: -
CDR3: CASSEGQANEKLFF
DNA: TGCGCCAGCAGCGAGGGACAAGCTAATGAAAAACTGTTTTTT

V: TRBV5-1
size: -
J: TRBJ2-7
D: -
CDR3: CASSFALGSYEQYF
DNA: TGCGCCAGCAGCTTTGCATTAGGGAGCTACGAGCAGTACTTC

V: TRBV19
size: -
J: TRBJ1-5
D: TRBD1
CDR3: CASSIFGARIRGHNQPQHF
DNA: TGTGCCAGTAGTATTTTCGGGGCCAGGATTAGGGGGCATAATCAGCCCCAGCATTTT